The rows below give T cell receptor beta chains drawn from one sample of a study of neurological immune-mediated disorders. TCRdb used MiXCR to reprocess the 5' RACE reads, holding one entry per CDR3 protein. The sample has tens of thousands of distinct CDR3 sequences; 9% to 10% are singletons. Specimen: PBMCs. The receptor source for this set is a woman between 40 and 55 years old in good health. Each CDR3 is given with its conserved first and last residue.

>14|TRBJ2-1|TRBV12-3/TRBV12-4
CASSRGGSYNEQFF
>13|TRBJ1-1|TRBV12-3/TRBV12-4
CASSLRPNTEAFF
>14|TRBJ2-5|TRBV7-2
CASSLNGGSETQYF
>15|TRBJ2-3|TRBV4-3
CASSLDRRLTDTQYF
>16|TRBJ2-3|TRBV3-1
CASSQTGTPGTDTQYF
>12|TRBJ2-7|TRBV10-3
CAISARTYEQYF
>13|TRBJ2-7|TRBV18
CASSPVRSYEQYF
>13|TRBJ2-7|TRBV27
CASSMGRRYEQYF
>15|TRBJ2-7|TRBV7-6
CASSSSSGGAYEQYF
>14|TRBJ2-4|TRBV6-5
CASSYSGAKNIQYF
>13|TRBJ1-1|TRBV12-3/TRBV12-4
CASSFSGTTEAFF
>13|TRBJ1-1|TRBV6-2/TRBV6-3
CASSYGSSTEAFF
>13|TRBJ2-3|TRBV20-1
CSAFRDITDTQYF
>15|TRBJ2-7|TRBV5-1
CASSARDRGAYEQYF
>15|TRBJ1-1|TRBV5-1
CASSEQGSWSTEAFF
>16|TRBJ2-2|TRBV7-2
CASSYNQRELTGELFF
>17|TRBJ2-1|TRBV6-4
CASSDSKVAGGVNEQFF
>14|TRBJ1-1|TRBV3-1
CASSRRQGNTEAFF
>18|TRBJ2-5|TRBV12-3/TRBV12-4
CASSLFLLASAYQETQYF
>14|TRBJ1-1|TRBV5-1
CASSLMSENTEAFF
>16|TRBJ2-1|TRBV29-1
CSVEVLDTISYNEQFF
>14|TRBJ2-7|TRBV20-1
CSARADTGSYEQYF
>16|TRBJ2-2|TRBV7-9
CASSSIQQERTGELFF
>15|TRBJ1-3|TRBV6-2/TRBV6-3
CASILRRETGNTIYF
>15|TRBJ1-2|TRBV4-3
CASSQDKDPNYGYTF
>16|TRBJ2-7|TRBV6-5
CASSYDDIRPIYEQYF
>15|TRBJ1-3|TRBV4-3
CASSHDRGGGNTIYF
>10|TRBJ1-6|TRBV20-1
CSARSSPLHF
>14|TRBJ1-5|TRBV12-3/TRBV12-4
CASSPSGSRQPQHF
>16|TRBJ2-7|TRBV24-1
CATSAVRTGGAYEQYF
>16|TRBJ2-2|TRBV20-1
CSARNGLAGDTGELFF
>17|TRBJ1-3|TRBV5-1
CASSLQPRTNSGNTIYF
>13|TRBJ2-3|TRBV29-1
CSVSTILTDTQYF
>13|TRBJ1-2|TRBV5-6
CASNIRDGYGYTF
>16|TRBJ1-2|TRBV20-1
CSAKGEGIRWAYGYTF
>15|TRBJ2-4|TRBV20-1
CSARGQPEAKNIQYF
>13|TRBJ1-1|TRBV7-2
CASSLAAAEGAFF
>13|TRBJ2-5|TRBV25-1
CTSSELGAGTQYF
>15|TRBJ2-2|TRBV7-2
CASSTTSGNTGELFF
>13|TRBJ2-7|TRBV3-1
CASSLEGPYEQYF
>14|TRBJ2-2|TRBV12-3/TRBV12-4
CANSYRTNTGELFF
>13|TRBJ1-1|TRBV18
CASSPVGNTEAFF
>17|TRBJ1-2|TRBV6-5
CASSYRKDPTGNYGYTF
>15|TRBJ2-5|TRBV4-1
CASSQETSIQETQYF
>15|TRBJ1-2|TRBV4-2
CASSPDRGQGYGYTF
>13|TRBJ1-1|TRBV9
CASSVAVNTEAFF